Below are 23 T cell receptor beta chains sequenced from a single sample in a study of response to subunit inactivated influenza vaccine. Via MiXCR, TCRdb re-called the RT-PCR reads, giving one row per CDR3 protein. The repertoire holds about 700,000 distinct CDR3 sequences, with approximately 15% as singletons. The sample was PBMCs from blood, taken roughly 2 weeks before vaccination. These receptors came from a man aged 45-65 years who received an inactivated influenza vaccine.

This clonotype was observed many times. CDR3: CASSLVGGSNEQYF. CDR3 in DNA: TGCGCCAGCAGCTTGGTTGGGGGTTCTAACGAGCAGTACTTC. The genes are TRBV5-1 and TRBJ2-7, with D perhaps being TRBD1 or TRBD2 (5 bases each). Trimming cost V 0 bases and J 5 bases, with 12 bases left between them. This CDR3 region has 14 residues. Germline V gives CDR1 SGHRS, CDR2 YFSETQ. Variable domain in full (rest from reference TRBV5-1 and TRBJ2-7): KAGVTQTPRYLIKTRGQQVTLSCSPISGHRSVSWYQQTPGQGLQFLFEYFSETQRNKGNFPGRFSGRQFSNSRSEMNVSTLELGDSALYLCASSLVGGSNEQYFGPGTRLTVT.

This clonotype was counted at least ten times. V gene TRBV7-7 combines with J gene TRBJ2-1, with 8 bases matching TRBD1. Losses at the gene ends were 10 bases for V and 6 bases for J; bases not matched to a gene: 8. The CDR3 runs to 13 residues. Germline V CDR1 and CDR2: SSHAT, FNYEAQ (reference sequence). This CDR3 is CATKNTGGNEQFF. The CDR3 coding sequence is TGTGCCACCAAGAACACAGGGGGCAATGAGCAGTTCTTC.

This clonotype turned up a few times. V gene TRBV20-1 combines with J gene TRBJ2-5; TRBD2 agrees at 8 bases. After removal of 1 base from V and 4 bases from J, the junction contained 5 bases not matched to a gene. This CDR3 is 14 amino acids long. Germline V gene data show CDR1 as DFQATT and CDR2 as SNEGSKA (reference sequence). The CDR3 sequence: CSARVSGAPETQYF. For the CDR3, the DNA is TGCAGTGCTAGAGTTAGCGGGGCCCCAGAGACCCAGTACTTC.

The V gene is TRBV28, the J gene TRBJ2-2, with D tentatively TRBD2 (7 bases). The V gene lost 6 bases and the J gene lost 6 bases, with 14 bases spanning the gap. Looked up from germline, CDR1 is MDHEN and CDR2 is SYDVKM. The CDR3 loop spans 14 amino acids. The chain's CDR3 is CASSLAGASGELFF. The CDR3 DNA is TGTGCCAGCAGCCTGGCGGGGGCGTCCGGGGAGCTGTTTTTT. The full variable domain, in which reference TRBV28 and TRBJ2-2 provide the parts outside the CDR3, is DVKVTQSSRYLVKRTGEKVFLECVQDMDHENMFWYRQDPGLGLRLIYFSYDVKMKEKGDIPEGYSVSREKKERFSLILESASTNQTSMYLCASSLAGASGELFFGEGSRLTVL.

There are a few counts of this clonotype. This chain's CDR3 is CATSRDRLGNTEAFF. The CDR3 bases are TGTGCCACCAGCAGAGATCGGTTGGGGAACACTGAAGCTTTCTTT. The genes are TRBV15 and TRBJ1-1; D unresolved. CDR1 is LNHNV and CDR2 is YYDKDF in the germline V gene (reference sequence). The CDR3 is 15 amino acids. V was shortened by 0 bases and J by 1 base, with 9 bases between the two germline ends.

The V and J genes are TRBV2 and TRBJ2-2, with TRBD1 identical over 8 bases. CDR1 is SNHLY and CDR2 is FYNNEI in the germline V gene. Trimming removed 7 bases from V and 1 base from J; junction bases left unmatched: 14. The CDR3 is 18 residues long. CDR3 sequence reads: CASNDPYGQGENTGELFF. CDR3 in DNA: TGTGCCAGCAACGACCCTTATGGACAGGGAGAGAACACCGGGGAGCTGTTTTTT.

Only a few counts were recorded for this clonotype. The chain couples TRBV29-1 to TRBJ2-1, with TRBD2 identical over 12 bases. The germline gives CDR1 SQVTM, CDR2 ANQGSEA. Germline trimming cut 0 bases from V and 4 bases from J; bases unmatched to any gene: 16. This CDR3 has 20 amino acids. CDR3 in amino acids: CSVEDLQGLTSGGLYNEQFF. In nucleotides, the CDR3 is TGCAGCGTTGAAGATCTTCAGGGGTTGACTAGCGGGGGACTTTACAATGAGCAGTTCTTC.

The V call is TRBV7-9, the J call TRBJ2-3, with 9 bases identical to TRBD2. The CDR3 extends over 15 amino acids. With 8 bases clipped from V and 4 bases from J, the junction kept 10 bases outside the gene matches. Germline V gene sequence: CDR1 SEHNR, CDR2 FQNEAQ (reference sequence). CDR3 loop: CASFLAGRASDTQYF. The CDR3 DNA reads as TGTGCCAGCTTCCTAGCGGGACGGGCGTCAGATACGCAGTATTTT.

This clonotype was seen a few times. The chain recombines TRBV7-8 with TRBJ2-1; D call uncertain. The CDR3 has 15 residues. Germline-derived CDR1 and CDR2 are SGHVS and FQNEAQ. The germline V and J ends were trimmed by 1 base and 1 base, with 8 bases remaining between them. The DNA of the CDR3 is TGTGCCAGCAGCTTAGATGTCCCATCCTACAATGAGCAGTTCTTC. Translating gives CASSLDVPSYNEQFF.

This clonotype was counted only a few times. The rearrangement links TRBV28 to TRBJ2-7; D perhaps matches TRBD2 (6 bases). Germline V CDR1 and CDR2: MDHEN, SYDVKM. The CDR3 has 15 amino acids. Trimming shortened V by 5 bases and J by 2 bases, and 16 bases separated the two germline ends. The CDR3 DNA sequence: TGTGCCAGCAGTCCCCCCGGACTACGAACCTACGAGCAGTACTTC. It is translated as CASSPPGLRTYEQYF.

This clonotype was observed a few times. The CDR3, as DNA: TGCGCCAGCAGCCAAGAACGGGGCAGATACGAGCAGTACTTC. Protein product: CASSQERGRYEQYF. The gene calls are TRBV4-3 and TRBJ2-7; D may match TRBD1 or TRBD2 (5 bases each). CDR3 length equals 14 residues. V lost 0 bases and J 4 bases, leaving 10 bases between the germline ends. The germline V gene has CDR1 LGHNA and CDR2 YSLEER.

There are a few counts of this clonotype. V gene TRBV4-1 combines with J gene TRBJ2-3; 8 bases align to TRBD2. Germline trimming cut 6 bases from V and 2 bases from J; bases unmatched to any gene: 4. The V gene's germline CDR1 is MGHRA and CDR2 YSYEKL. The CDR3 is made up of 14 amino acids. Here the CDR3 DNA reads TGCGCCAGCAGAGCGGGGGTAAACACAGATACGCAGTATTTT. It yields the protein CASRAGVNTDTQYF.

This clonotype showed up many times. The rearrangement links TRBV7-6 to TRBJ2-1; TRBD2 matches 7 bases. The trim removed 5 bases at V and 10 bases at J, leaving 8 bases unmatched. This CDR3 spans 13 amino acids. Germline CDR1 is SGHVS and CDR2 is FNYEAQ. The CDR3 sequence is CASSPSGTGEQFF. The CDR3 DNA sequence: TGTGCCAGCAGCCCTAGCGGCACTGGAGAGCAGTTCTTC.

The V and J genes are TRBV7-8 and TRBJ2-7; 9 positions agree with TRBD2. The CDR3 loop spans 14 amino acids. The V and J ends lost 1 base and 8 bases, in that order; junction bases with no gene match: 6. CDR1 and CDR2 from the germline V gene are SGHVS and FQNEAQ. This chain's CDR3 is CASSLVISGSQQYF. Written as DNA, the CDR3 is TGTGCCAGCAGCTTAGTGATTAGCGGGAGTCAGCAGTACTTC.

This clonotype was observed a handful of times. The gene calls are TRBV12-3 or TRBV12-4 and TRBJ2-1; 12 bases line up with TRBD2. This CDR3 spans 15 amino acids. The trim removed 6 bases at V and 7 bases at J, leaving 7 bases unmatched. The DNA of the CDR3 is TGTGCCAGCAGGCCTAGCGGGGGGGCCCGGAATGAGCAGTTCTTC. This gives the protein CASRPSGGARNEQFF.

V is TRBV20-1 and J is TRBJ2-1; possibly TRBD1 or TRBD2 for D (5 bases each). Deletions cut 3 bases from V and 0 bases from J, with 9 bases between. The CDR3 totals 14 residues. Germline assignment: CDR1 DFQATT and CDR2 SNEGSKA (reference sequence). This CDR3 reads CSASWDGSYNEQFF. DNA of the CDR3: TGCAGTGCTAGTTGGGACGGCTCCTACAATGAGCAGTTCTTC.

The table lists this clonotype with a few counts. A read error may account for a junction end that differs from germline. The rearrangement links TRBV20-1 to TRBJ2-1; 12 bases are a match to TRBD2. CDR1 and CDR2 (germline): DFQATT, SNEGSKA (reference sequence). The CDR3 is 13 amino acids. CDR3 amino acids: CSATSGRSRASLF. Here the CDR3 DNA reads TGCAGTGCAACTAGCGGGAGGAGCCGAGCTAGTCTCTTC.

There are many counts of this clonotype. The chain links TRBV5-6 to TRBJ1-2; D is unclear. This CDR3 has 12 amino acids. V was pared by 2 bases and J by 1 base, with 3 bases between. Germline values: CDR1 SGHDT, CDR2 YYEEEE. In DNA, the CDR3 is TGTGCCAGCAGCTTACTTAACTATGGCTACACCTTC. It specifies CASSLLNYGYTF.

This clonotype was observed many times. This sequence joins TRBV28 and TRBJ2-7; tentatively, D is TRBD1 (6 bases). The germline CDR1 and CDR2 sequences are MDHEN and SYDVKM. This CDR3 has 14 amino acids. The V and J ends lost 7 bases and 0 bases respectively, with 13 bases between them. CDR3 sequence (DNA): TGTGCCAGCAAAAAACAGGGAAACTCCTACGAGCAGTACTTC. It yields the protein CASKKQGNSYEQYF.

This clonotype was counted a few times. This sequence joins TRBV18 and TRBJ2-2; no firm D call. Germline V lookup: CDR1 KGHSH, CDR2 LQKENI. There are 14 residues in the CDR3. Trimming took 4 bases from V and 1 from J, leaving 7 bases between them. The CDR3 loop is CASSREQNTGELFF. The CDR3 bases are TGTGCCAGCTCACGGGAACAGAACACCGGGGAGCTGTTTTTT.

This clonotype was detected only a few times. The chain recombines TRBV7-8 with TRBJ1-1; TRBD1 aligns across 7 bases. V lost 3 bases to trimming and J lost 4 bases; unmatched junction nucleotides: 5. The CDR3 is 14 amino acids. Germline-derived CDR1 and CDR2 are SGHVS and FQNEAQ. CDR3 DNA: TGTGCCAGCAGCTTGGCCGGGACAGCCACTGAAGCTTTCTTT. Residues: CASSLAGTATEAFF.

Many counts were recorded for this clonotype. The chain joins TRBV6-1 to TRBJ1-5; D is unclear. With 6 bases removed from V and 6 bases from J, the gap between germline ends came to 15 bases. The CDR3 sequence is 14 residues long. Germline CDR1 reads MNHNS; CDR2 reads SASEGT. The CDR3 DNA reads as TGTGCCAGCAGCCCCGTTGGGGTTAGTCAGCCCCAGCATTTT. This translates into CASSPVGVSQPQHF.

This clonotype has only a few counts. The chain carries TRBV28 and TRBJ2-3; D is unresolved. The CDR3 runs to 14 residues. V was pared by 7 bases and J by 4 bases, with 15 bases between. The V gene's germline CDR1 is MDHEN and CDR2 SYDVKM. CDR3 sequence reads: CASTSPLTSDTQYF. The CDR3 DNA reads as TGTGCCAGCACGTCGCCACTTACTTCAGATACGCAGTATTTT.